This passage covers 9 T cell receptor beta chains from one sample sequenced in a study of blood T cell repertoires in COVID-19. Using immunoSEQ multiplex PCR, the repertoire was profiled, and TCRdb retains in-frame clones only, with some absent. The sample holds some 220,000 clones, 65% to 85% seen once. Sequenced: peripheral blood. These receptors all stem from a woman aged 60-75 years with acute or convalescent COVID-19.

The CDR3 nucleotides read TGCGCCAGCACTCCCTACAGGGGCTCAACAGATACGCAGTATTTT. Translated: CASTPYRGSTDTQYF. J is TRBJ2-3 and V is TRBV5-1, with 7 bases identical to TRBD1. The length of the CDR3 is 15 residues. The germline V gene encodes CDR1 SGHRS and CDR2 YFSETQ. V lost 6 bases, J lost 3 bases, and 10 bases stayed unmatched.

The chain joins TRBV15 to TRBJ1-1; TRBD1 might be the D (5 bases). This CDR3 comprises 15 residues. V lost 1 base and J lost 1, with 10 bases in between. Germline values: CDR1 LNHNV, CDR2 YYDKDF (reference sequence). The CDR3 DNA reads TGTGCCACCAGCAGAGGTAAGGGGTGGAACACTGAAGCTTTCTTT. Protein product: CATSRGKGWNTEAFF. Full variable domain (outside the CDR3, taken from reference TRBV15 and TRBJ1-1): DAMVIQNPRYQVTQFGKPVTLSCSQTLNHNVMYWYQQKSSQAPKLLFHYYDKDFNNEADTPDNFQSRRPNTSFCFLDIRSPGLGDTAMYLCATSRGKGWNTEAFFGQGTRLTVV.

The chain employs TRBV6-5 and TRBJ1-6, with TRBD1 identical over 10 bases. Germline V gives CDR1 MNHEY, CDR2 SVGAGI. V dropped 6 bases and J dropped 15; count of bases not matched to a gene: 8. The CDR3 length is 13 residues. CDR3 residues: CASRGTGVRGLHF. The CDR3 region has the DNA TGTGCCAGCAGGGGGACAGGGGTCAGGGGCCTCCACTTT.

The rearrangement links TRBV2 to TRBJ1-5; 9 bases are a match to TRBD1. Germline CDR1 and CDR2: SNHLY and FYNNEI. The CDR3 is 14 amino acids. J was trimmed by 6 bases and V by 5 bases; bases with no gene match: 5. CDR3 sequence (DNA): TGTGCCAGCAGTTCCCGACAGGGGGGTCAGCCCCAGCATTTT. Amino acids: CASSSRQGGQPQHF.

The V call is TRBV12-3 or TRBV12-4, the J call TRBJ1-5; maybe TRBD1 (5 bases). Trimming pared 6 bases from V and 4 bases from J, leaving 10 bases between. The CDR3 is 13 amino acids. The CDR3 loop is CASRDQGNQPQHF. The DNA of the CDR3 is TGTGCCAGCAGGGATCAGGGAAATCAGCCCCAGCATTTT.

This chain links TRBV6-5 with TRBJ2-2, with 7 nucleotides matching TRBD1. The germline gives CDR1 MNHEY, CDR2 SVGAGI. This CDR3 contains 15 residues. V dropped 2 bases and J dropped 7; count of bases not matched to a gene: 7. Here the CDR3 DNA reads TGTGCCAGCAGTTACACCGGACAGGCGTACGGGGAGCTGTTTTTT. This codes for CASSYTGQAYGELFF.

The table lists this clone with a few counts. The chain carries TRBV28 and TRBJ1-1; TRBD1 is a possible D gene (6 bases). The germline V and J ends were trimmed by 6 bases and 4 bases, with 15 bases remaining between them. Per the germline V gene, CDR1 is MDHEN and CDR2 is SYDVKM. This CDR3 has 14 residues. The CDR3 DNA follows: TGTGCCAGCAGCCTATACAGGGTCGGCACTGAAGCTTTCTTT. It specifies CASSLYRVGTEAFF.

The chain joins TRBV21-1 to TRBJ1-2; the listed D gene, TRBD1, was not tested against the DNA. TRBV21-1 is recorded as a pseudogene. The CDR3 is made up of 16 amino acids. The CDR3, as DNA: TGTGCCAGCGACACCCGGGACAGACATTCTAACTATGGCTACACCTTC. This gives the protein CASDTRDRHSNYGYTF.

The gene calls are TRBV27 and TRBJ2-7; D possibly corresponds to TRBD1 (5 bases). The CDR3 runs 14 residues. V dropped 3 bases and J dropped 6 bases, with 15 bases sitting between them. The germline V gene has CDR1 MNHEY and CDR2 SMNVEV (reference sequence). The CDR3 reads CASSLDMGRGEQYF. In nucleotides, the CDR3 is TGTGCCAGCAGTTTGGATATGGGAAGGGGCGAGCAGTACTTC.